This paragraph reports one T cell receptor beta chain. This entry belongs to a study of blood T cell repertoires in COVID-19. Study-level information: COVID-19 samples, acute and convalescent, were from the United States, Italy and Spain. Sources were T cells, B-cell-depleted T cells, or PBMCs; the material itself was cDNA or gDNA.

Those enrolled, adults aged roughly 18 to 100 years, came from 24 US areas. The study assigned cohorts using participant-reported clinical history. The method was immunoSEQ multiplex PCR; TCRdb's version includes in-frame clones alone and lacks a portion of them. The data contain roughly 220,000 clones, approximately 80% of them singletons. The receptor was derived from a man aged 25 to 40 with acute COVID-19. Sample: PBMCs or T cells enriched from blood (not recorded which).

CDR3 sequence: CASSLGTGWDTEAFF. The CDR3 coding sequence is TGCGCCAGCAGCCTCGGGACAGGGTGGGACACTGAAGCTTTCTTT. This chain links TRBV5-1 with TRBJ1-1; 9 nucleotides agree with TRBD1. The V and J ends lost 4 bases and 3 bases, in that order; junction bases with no gene match: 7. The CDR3 has 15 amino acids. Germline V gives CDR1 SGHRS, CDR2 YFSETQ.